The clone carrying this TCR beta chain occurred many times. Its antigen is undetermined. V shed 3 bases and J 4 bases; nucleotides not matched to a gene: 8. CDR3 length: 16 amino acids. The entry originates in a study of T cells in Graves' hyperthyroidism and ophthalmopathy. Study at large: Blood from the periphery was taken at initial diagnosis, before any treatment. Findings and limits, study-wide: Blood also showed most of the thyroid clonotypes that were expanded above 0.001.

Graves' hyperthyroidism was deemed stable given no ophthalmopathy progression within 18 months. Each diagnosis drew on symptoms, thyroxine, TRAb, thyroid ultrasound and orbital computed tomography findings. RNA transcripts gave rise to amplified TCR beta CDR3 regions. An initial round of RT-PCR targeting the TCR CDR3 relied on the HTBI primer set. Via MiXCR, TCRdb re-called the multiplex PCR reads, giving one row per CDR3 protein. This sample carries fewer than 350,000 distinct CDR3 sequences, roughly 18% of them seen once, and the ten largest clones take under 55%. Specimen: blood. The sequence came from a woman aged 45-60 years with Graves' hyperthyroidism. The V call is TRBV12-3 or TRBV12-4, the J call TRBJ1-5; TRBD1 aligns across 8 bases. The CDR3 loop reads CASSFPGQGINQPQHF. Here the CDR3 DNA reads TGTGCCAGCAGTTTTCCTGGACAGGGTATTAATCAGCCCCAGCATTTT.